These 10 T cell receptor beta chains originate from one sample sequenced in a study of technical replicates of blood from several donors. TCRdb keeps only in-frame clones here, not all; method: immunoSEQ multiplex PCR. The sample has about 54,000 clones, around 94% seen once. The sequenced sample consisted of T cells isolated from PBMCs. All receptors derive from a human donor in good health.

V usage is TRBV5-4 and J usage is TRBJ2-2, with 7 nucleotides matching TRBD1. CDR1 is SGHNT, CDR2 YYREEE, per germline (reference sequence). With 1 base clipped from V and 0 bases from J, the junction kept 0 bases outside the gene matches. This CDR3 is built from 15 residues. The CDR3 sequence: CASSLTGANTGELFF. Here the CDR3 DNA reads TGTGCCAGCAGCTTGACAGGGGCGAACACCGGGGAGCTGTTTTTT.

The gene calls are TRBV9 and TRBJ2-3; unclear D gene. The CDR3 runs to 14 residues. V lost 4 bases to trimming and J lost 0 bases, with 9 bases between them. Germline assignment: CDR1 SGDLS and CDR2 YYNGEE. CDR3 loop: CASSFSVSTDTQYF. CDR3 sequence (DNA): TGTGCCAGCAGCTTCAGTGTTAGCACAGATACGCAGTATTTT.

V gene TRBV5-1 combines with J gene TRBJ1-6, with D maybe TRBD1 (5 bases). This CDR3 is built from 15 residues. Trimming took off 4 bases at V and 5 bases at J, with 13 bases between the two ends. The V gene's germline CDR1 is SGHRS and CDR2 YFSETQ. The chain's CDR3 is CASSQSGTDNSPLHF. The CDR3 DNA reads as TGCGCCAGCAGCCAGTCCGGGACTGATAATTCACCCCTCCACTTT.

This chain links TRBV28 with TRBJ1-2; D not certain. The CDR3 length is 16 residues. The V end lost 6 bases, the J end lost 5 bases, and 22 bases lay between the germline ends. The germline CDR1 and CDR2 sequences are MDHEN and SYDVKM. CDR3: CASRETVPGGLYGYTF. Here the CDR3 DNA reads TGTGCCAGCAGAGAGACTGTCCCGGGAGGGTTATATGGCTACACCTTC.

DNA for the CDR3: TGCAGCGTTGTTCTCCCAGGGCGGGGGGACAATGAGCAGTTCTTC. This encodes CSVVLPGRGDNEQFF. The gene calls are TRBV29-1 and TRBJ2-1; 8 nucleotides line up with TRBD2. The CDR3 extends over 15 amino acids. The junction had 10 bases not matched to a gene; V was cut back by 4 bases and J by 5 bases. Germline lookup yields CDR1 SQVTM and CDR2 ANQGSEA.

The rearrangement joins TRBV6-5 to TRBJ2-1; D perhaps matches TRBD2 (6 bases). The germline CDR1 and CDR2 sequences are MNHEY and SVGAGI. CDR3 size: 14 residues. V lost 1 base to trimming and J lost 2 bases, with 6 bases between them. The CDR3 DNA sequence: TGTGCCAGCAGTTACTGGGGGGCCTACAATGAGCAGTTCTTC. Its protein is CASSYWGAYNEQFF.

The chain carries TRBV9 and TRBJ2-7; 10 bases line up with TRBD2. Per the germline V gene, CDR1 is SGDLS and CDR2 is YYNGEE. CDR3 length: 14 amino acids. V lost 3 bases and J lost 6; bases outside the gene matches: 6. In nucleotides, the CDR3 is TGTGCCAGCAGCGAGGGGCTAGCGGGGGCCGAGCAGTACTTC. Translation gives CASSEGLAGAEQYF.

The chain couples TRBV10-3 to TRBJ2-5; no firm D call. The V and J ends lost 8 bases and 1 base respectively, with 8 bases between them. The CDR3 consists of 12 residues. CDR1 is ENHRY and CDR2 is SYGVKD in the germline V gene. This CDR3 is CAIRDIQETQYF. DNA for the CDR3: TGTGCCATCCGAGACATCCAAGAGACCCAGTACTTC.

This sequence joins TRBV7-9 and TRBJ2-7; D is perhaps TRBD1 (6 bases). The germline CDR1 and CDR2 sequences are SEHNR and FQNEAQ (reference sequence). The CDR3 is made up of 15 amino acids. Trimming removed 5 bases at V and 5 bases at J, with 19 bases between. DNA of the CDR3: TGTGCCAGCAGCCCAGGGACAAGTTTGAGAGACGAGCAGTACTTC. The encoded protein is CASSPGTSLRDEQYF.

A single count supports this clone. This rearrangement joins TRBV6-6 to TRBJ2-1; possibly TRBD2 for D (5 bases). V lost 4 bases, J lost 12 bases, and 10 bases lay in between. This CDR3 has 11 amino acids. Germline V gene lookup returns CDR1 MNHNY and CDR2 SVGAGI (reference sequence). CDR3 amino acids: CASSSLASQFF. The CDR3 nucleotides are TGTGCCAGCAGTTCTCTAGCTTCGCAGTTCTTC.